This record covers a single T cell receptor beta chain. The record originates from a study of CD8+ T cells in alopecia areata. Treatment meaning: oral pan-JAK inhibitor, 5-10 mg twice daily. Trimming shortened V by 7 bases and J by 8 bases, and 14 bases separated the two germline ends. In germline, CDR1 is MNHEY, CDR2 SMNVEV (reference sequence). The CDR3 spans 12 residues. Reverse transcription of extracted RNA yielded cDNA, which provided the sequencing template. The data were produced by immunoSEQ multiplex PCR, yet TCRdb's version contains in-frame clones alone and is incomplete. The table lists 150,000 or so clones, approximately 86% of them singletons.

The clonotype comes from a human donor with alopecia areata. The specimen comprised CD8+ T cells sorted from blood, sampled at week 4, from a patient treated with tofacitinib. V gene TRBV27 combines with J gene TRBJ1-2; D remains unclear. The CDR3 loop is CASIGNKGGYTF. CDR3 nucleotide sequence: TGTGCCAGCATCGGGAATAAAGGCGGCTACACCTTC.